This TCR beta chain originates from a study of graft-versus-host responses after intestinal transplantation. Profiling relied on immunoSEQ multiplex PCR, and the TCRdb table lists in-frame clones only, not all of them. The sample yields roughly 45,000 clones, approximately 94% seen once. The CDR3 totals 13 residues. With 4 bases removed from V and 9 bases from J, the gap between germline ends came to 15 bases. CDR1 SEHNR and CDR2 FQNEAQ come from the germline V gene (reference sequence). The chain recombines TRBV7-9 with TRBJ2-5, with D possibly matching TRBD2 (5 bases). The sequence was collected from a human patient who received an intestinal transplant, so some T cells may come from the graft donor. Material: PBMCs, obtained around 350 days after intestinal transplant. The DNA of the CDR3 is TGTGCCAGCAGCTCCGCAGGAGGTTGGGCCCAGTACTTC. Residues: CASSSAGGWAQYF.